The T cell receptor beta chain described here comes from a study of graft-versus-host responses after intestinal transplantation. Of note for this clone: Its antigen is currently unknown.

Generated by immunoSEQ multiplex PCR, the TCRdb table keeps only in-frame clones and is missing some. The sample lists around 69,000 clones, around 89% occurring once. The CDR3 has 14 amino acids. V shed 6 bases and J shed 2 bases, with 13 bases lying between them. Germline lookup yields CDR1 MDHEN and CDR2 SYDVKM. Here the sequenced sample was unstimulated CD8+ T cells sorted from spleen or lymph node cells, taken before transplant. The clonotype comes from a human donor who was the organ donor for an intestinal transplant. The rearrangement joins TRBV28 to TRBJ2-5, with D maybe TRBD2 (5 bases). This CDR3 is CASRGWRQQETQYF. DNA for the CDR3: TGTGCCAGCAGGGGGTGGAGGCAGCAAGAGACCCAGTACTTC.